This T cell receptor (beta chain) was captured by sequencing in a study of siplizumab effects on memory and regulatory T cells. Profiled with immunoSEQ multiplex PCR; TCRdb holds only in-frame clones, not every one. The data show roughly 69,000 clones, with over 65% seen just once and roughly 3.8% held by the top ten. The sample was memory CD4+ T cells sorted from blood. The sequence was collected from a human donor in good health.

The CDR3 DNA is TGTGCCAGCAGCCCCCAGGGTAGTTCCTACAATGAGCAGTTCTTC. The encoded protein is CASSPQGSSYNEQFF. This chain connects TRBV6-6 to TRBJ2-1; a possible D gene is TRBD1 (5 bases). Trimming stripped 6 bases from V and 1 base from J, with 13 bases between. The CDR3 totals 15 residues. The V gene's germline CDR1 is MNHNY and CDR2 SVGAGI (reference sequence).